This T cell receptor (beta chain) derives from a study of shared clonotypes between healthy human individuals. Study overall: Donor ages ranged 18 to 49 years: a couple of women, a few men.

The test was conducted at deep level. In the original workflow: ImmunoSEQ junction-only sequences lacked quality scores, so their filtering differed. Method: immunoSEQ multiplex PCR; TCRdb's copy keeps in-frame clones and lacks some. V and J calls and clone size follow that table, whereas D and trimming were derived from the DNA. In the table there are 400,000 to 500,000 clones, 76% of which are singletons. CDR3 length: 15 amino acids. Germline V CDR1 and CDR2: KGHSH, LQKENI. V shed 3 bases and J shed 5 bases, with 16 bases lying between them. Sequencing input: PBMCs. The rearrangement uses TRBV18 and TRBJ1-2; possible D gene TRBD1, 5 bases. The TCR comes from a woman in her forties in good health. Some clones in this sample may be carry-over from other donors' samples. The chain's CDR3 is CASSPGLIPPYGYTF. CDR3 DNA sequence: TGTGCCAGCTCACCGGGGCTCATTCCCCCTTATGGCTACACCTTC.